The sequence of this T cell receptor beta chain was determined in a study of blood T cell repertoires in COVID-19. Study as a whole: Sites across the United States, Italy and Spain contributed samples from acute and convalescent COVID-19. Nucleic acid was either cDNA or gDNA, and it came from T cells, B-cell-depleted T cells, or PBMCs.

As handled by the study authors: Nucleated cell number was recorded as an estimate derived from reference gene primer amplification. Assay used: immunoSEQ multiplex PCR; TCRdb lists only in-frame clones, some missing. That table furnishes V, J and clone size, whereas the DNA furnished D and trimming. The repertoire holds about 80,000 clones, around 80% seen once, with about 5.6% in the top ten. This CDR3 region has 16 residues. Germline V gene data show CDR1 as SGHRS and CDR2 as YFSETQ. Trimming removed 4 bases from V and 0 bases from J; junction bases left unmatched: 4. Sequencing was done on a sample of peripheral blood. This sequence originates from a man aged 55 to 70 with active or convalescent COVID-19. The chain links TRBV5-1 to TRBJ2-2, with 9 bases fitting TRBD1. CDR3 amino acids: CASSEGQGTNTGELFF. CDR3 coding DNA: TGCGCCAGCAGCGAGGGACAGGGTACGAACACCGGGGAGCTGTTTTTT.